Sequencing of this T cell receptor (beta chain) was carried out in a study of regulatory T cells in long-lasting Graves disease. Building the TCR beta libraries relied on iRepertoire HTBI primers, and CDR3 regions underwent Arm-PCR. In TCRdb, the multiplex PCR reads were re-called with MiXCR into one record per CDR3 protein. The profile covers hundreds of thousands of distinct CDR3 sequences, with around 30% appearing a single time and 35% to 55% taken by the ten largest. This clonotype appeared once. Its antigen is as yet unknown. Overall study results and limits: Among the persistent patients, 2,741 public clonotypes were shared, more than the roughly 990 shared among new patients. TRBV28, TRBJ1-2 and TRBJ2-5 were favored in persistent disease.

Trimming took off 6 bases at V and 4 bases at J, with 12 bases between the two ends. This CDR3 spans 13 amino acids. Germline lookup yields CDR1 MDHEN and CDR2 SYDVKM. Time point indicated: persistent/refractory GD, antithyroid drugs over 5 years with positive TRAb. PBMCs were the source of the RNA used for TCR sequencing. The clonotype was recovered from a female donor with Graves disease. The sample in question was peripheral blood mononuclear cells (PBMCs), obtained when the disease was refractory, from a patient treated with antithyroid drugs. The V and J genes are TRBV28 and TRBJ1-2; a weak D match, TRBD1 (6 bases). In nucleotides, the CDR3 is TGTGCCAGCAGGTCGACAGGCGCCTATGGCTACACCTTC. Amino acids: CASRSTGAYGYTF.